The 24 T cell receptor beta chains in this list originate from one sample, sequenced in a study of cytomegalovirus exposure and HLA in healthy donors. PCR was performed using 60 Vbeta and 13 Jbeta primers. The assay was immunoSEQ multiplex PCR, and TCRdb's table has in-frame clones only and misses some. The sample includes roughly 150,000 clones, 85% of them seen just once. Source material: PBMCs. Source of these receptors: a boy between 2 and 15 years old in good health and CMV-seronegative.

This chain links TRBV29-1 with TRBJ1-1; D gene ambiguous. V was cut by 6 bases and J by 4 bases, with 12 bases left in between. CDR1 SQVTM and CDR2 ANQGSEA come from the germline V gene. This CDR3 contains 12 residues. Written as DNA, the CDR3 is TGCAGCGTAGGATCGGGTCCCACTGAAGCTTTCTTT. This encodes CSVGSGPTEAFF.

The sample holds one count of this clone. The chain combines TRBV18 with TRBJ1-6; TRBD1 aligns across 10 bases. V was clipped by 3 bases and J by 9 bases; unmatched bases: 5. The CDR3 loop spans 15 amino acids. Germline-derived CDR1 and CDR2 are KGHSH and LQKENI. Here the CDR3 DNA reads TGTGCCAGCTCACCGGGACAGGGGTTTGGTTCACCCCTCCACTTT. This gives the protein CASSPGQGFGSPLHF. Full variable domain (missing parts from reference TRBV18 and TRBJ1-6): NAGVMQNPRHLVRRRGQEARLRCSPMKGHSHVYWYRQLPEEGLKFMVYLQKENIIDESGMPKERFSAEFPKEGPSILRIQQVVRGDSAAYFCASSPGQGFGSPLHFGNGTRLTVT.

The rearrangement joins TRBV5-1 to TRBJ1-4, with D unclear. Germline V CDR1 and CDR2: SGHRS, YFSETQ. The CDR3 has 15 residues. The ends were cut back, 0 bases at V and 8 bases at J, with 14 bases in the middle. The CDR3 DNA is TGCGCCAGCAGCTTGGAGGCCCCCTGGAGCGAAAAACTGTTTTTT. It encodes CASSLEAPWSEKLFF.

The chain is built from TRBV19 and TRBJ2-2, with 7 nucleotides matching TRBD2. The ends lost 5 bases at V and 0 bases at J; junction bases unmatched: 0. Germline-derived CDR1 and CDR2 are LNHDA and SQIVND (reference sequence). The CDR3 has 14 residues. The CDR3 region has the DNA TGTGCCAGTAGTCTAGCGGCGAACACCGGGGAGCTGTTTTTT. Translating gives CASSLAANTGELFF.

The V gene is TRBV4-2, the J gene TRBJ2-1; 7 bases match TRBD1. The CDR3 runs to 15 residues. J was trimmed by 5 bases and V by 1 base; bases with no gene match: 5. Germline V gives CDR1 LGHNA, CDR2 YNFKEQ. CDR3 DNA sequence: TGTGCCAGCAGCCAAGCCTCGGGACAGCACAATGAGCAGTTCTTC. This codes for CASSQASGQHNEQFF.

This chain joins TRBV27 and TRBJ2-7; 11 bases fit TRBD2. The trim removed 5 bases at V and 3 bases at J, leaving 9 bases unmatched. Germline CDR1 MNHEY, CDR2 SMNVEV (reference sequence). The CDR3 consists of 16 residues. CDR3 nucleotide sequence: TGTGCCAGCAGTACGCAAGCCGGGACTAGCGGCTACGAGCAGTACTTC. Its translation is CASSTQAGTSGYEQYF.

Worth noting for this clone: The junction departs from the called germline gene at one end, perhaps through a read error. This chain joins TRBV29-1 and TRBJ2-5, with 12 nucleotides matching TRBD2. The CDR3 extends over 16 amino acids. The germline gives CDR1 SQVTM, CDR2 ANQGSEA. CDR3 amino acids: CSVQTRLAGEVETRYF. The CDR3 DNA reads TGCAGCGTTCAGACTCGACTAGCGGGAGAAGTAGAGACCCGGTACTTC.

The chain has TRBV2 and TRBJ2-5, with 9 bases aligning to TRBD2. The CDR3 runs 13 residues. CDR1 is SNHLY and CDR2 is FYNNEI in the germline V gene. The ends lost 4 bases at V and 4 bases at J; junction bases unmatched: 1. CDR3 in amino acids: CASSAGLAETQYF. Here the CDR3 DNA reads TGTGCCAGCAGTGCGGGACTAGCAGAGACCCAGTACTTC.

The chain has TRBV19 and TRBJ1-1, with D possibly matching TRBD1 (6 bases). Germline CDR1 and CDR2: LNHDA and SQIVND (reference sequence). The CDR3 is 14 residues long. Trimming left V 5 bases short and J 0 bases short, with 10 bases between. CDR3 sequence: CASSEQGMNTEAFF. The CDR3 region has the DNA TGTGCCAGTAGTGAACAGGGAATGAACACTGAAGCTTTCTTT.

The rearrangement joins TRBV6-5 to TRBJ1-1, with 7 bases lining up with TRBD1. The CDR3 consists of 14 residues. Germline V gene lookup returns CDR1 MNHEY and CDR2 SVGAGI. Unmatched junction bases numbered 7, after V lost 6 bases and J lost 3 bases. The CDR3: CASSETGRHTEAFF. DNA for the CDR3: TGTGCCAGCAGCGAGACAGGGAGGCACACTGAAGCTTTCTTT.

The chain uses TRBV5-5 and TRBJ2-7; TRBD1 might be the D (5 bases). The length of the CDR3 is 14 residues. Germline V gene sequence: CDR1 SGHKS, CDR2 YYEKEE (reference sequence). The DNA for the CDR3 is TGTACCAGCAGCTTGGATGGACACCCTAACGAGCAGTACGTC. Translation: CTSSLDGHPNEQYV.

V usage is TRBV6-1 and J usage is TRBJ1-1; possibly TRBD1 for D (5 bases). Between the trimmed V and J ends, which lost 10 bases and 2 bases, there was a span of 8 bases. The CDR3 is made up of 11 amino acids. The germline V gene encodes CDR1 MNHNS and CDR2 SASEGT. CDR3 in DNA: TGTGCCACCGACAGAAACACTGAAGCTTTCTTT. The encoded protein is CATDRNTEAFF.

The chain employs TRBV7-6 and TRBJ1-1; possible D gene TRBD1, 6 bases. V lost 1 base and J lost 3, with 12 bases in between. CDR1 and CDR2 (germline): SGHVS, FNYEAQ. The CDR3 spans 15 residues. The CDR3 nucleotides are TGTGCCAGCAGCTTAGTCAGGGGCGCGGACACTGAAGCTTTCTTT. Translated: CASSLVRGADTEAFF.

In this sample, this clone turned up a few times. This chain joins TRBV25-1 and TRBJ1-3, with TRBD1 as a possible D gene (6 bases). CDR1 and CDR2 from the germline V gene are MGHDK and SYGVNS. V was cut by 2 bases and J by 0 bases, with 11 bases left in between. CDR3 length equals 16 residues. The CDR3 loop is CASSEDRSFSGNTIYF. CDR3 in DNA: TGTGCCAGCAGTGAAGACAGGTCTTTCTCTGGAAACACCATATATTTT.

The rearrangement links TRBV30 to TRBJ2-5, with 9 bases identical to TRBD2. CDR1 is GTSNPN and CDR2 is SVGIG in the germline V gene (reference sequence). This CDR3 spans 14 amino acids. Losses at the gene ends were 3 bases for V and 6 bases for J; bases not matched to a gene: 8. The CDR3 spells CAWSQRGAVKTQYF. In DNA, the CDR3 is TGTGCCTGGAGCCAGCGGGGGGCCGTGAAGACCCAGTACTTC.

The rearrangement links TRBV6-1 to TRBJ2-1; tentatively, D is TRBD2 (5 bases). The V end was cut by 3 bases, the J end by 0 bases, with 9 bases between. CDR3 length equals 15 residues. Germline V gives CDR1 MNHNS, CDR2 SASEGT. CDR3 protein: CASSDEAASYNEQFF. Written as DNA, the CDR3 is TGTGCCAGCAGTGACGAAGCGGCCTCCTACAATGAGCAGTTCTTC.

This clone has just one count. At one end the junction does not follow the germline gene, possibly because of a read error. V usage is TRBV7-7 and J usage is TRBJ2-2; 16 positions agree with TRBD2. Germline assignment: CDR1 SSHAT and CDR2 FNYEAQ (reference sequence). The CDR3 consists of 21 residues. In DNA form, the CDR3 reads TGTGCTAGCAGCCCAGATCGGCGGGGACTAGCGGGAGGGCGAGGCACCGGGGAGCTGTTTTTT. Translation: CASSPDRRGLAGGRGTGELFF.

The rearrangement links TRBV6-5 to TRBJ2-1; TRBD2 matches at 8 bases. Germline trimming cut 5 bases from V and 8 bases from J; bases unmatched to any gene: 11. Germline V gene data show CDR1 as MNHEY and CDR2 as SVGAGI. The CDR3 has 15 residues. CDR3 nucleotide sequence: TGTGCCAGCAGTCCCCGGGTGGCGGGGGGCCATGAGCAGTTCTTC. Translating gives CASSPRVAGGHEQFF.

The gene calls are TRBV28 and TRBJ1-2, with a weak D call TRBD1 (5 bases). V dropped 7 bases and J dropped 2 bases, with 14 bases sitting between them. Looked up from germline, CDR1 is MDHEN and CDR2 is SYDVKM. The CDR3 has 14 residues. Written as DNA, the CDR3 is TGTGCCAGCATGACACGACAGCTCAACTATGGCTACACCTTC. It specifies CASMTRQLNYGYTF.

The chain couples TRBV27 to TRBJ2-2, with 11 bases matching TRBD2. J gave up 2 bases and V 9 bases, and 11 bases lay outside the gene matches. This CDR3 has 17 residues. Germline CDR1 is MNHEY and CDR2 is SMNVEV (reference sequence). The chain's CDR3 is CASYSLGTSGNTGELFF. The DNA for the CDR3 is TGTGCCAGTTACTCCCTTGGGACTAGCGGTAACACCGGGGAGCTGTTTTTT.

V and J are TRBV19 and TRBJ1-5; TRBD1 is a possible D gene (5 bases). V lost 7 bases and J 0 bases, leaving 13 bases between the germline ends. The CDR3 extends over 15 amino acids. Germline assignment: CDR1 LNHDA and CDR2 SQIVND (reference sequence). The CDR3 sequence: CASTDRGDSNQPQHF. CDR3 DNA: TGTGCCAGTACCGACAGAGGAGATAGCAATCAGCCCCAGCATTTT.

A word on this clone: At one end the junction does not follow the germline gene, possibly because of a read error. The rearrangement joins TRBV2 to TRBJ2-7; D is undetermined. Per germline, CDR1 SNHLY and CDR2 FYNNEI. The CDR3 spans 12 residues. CDR3: CASREDSNEQYF. The DNA for the CDR3 is TGTGCCAGCAGGGAAGACTCCAACGAGCAGTACTTC.

Here the CDR3 DNA reads TGTGCCAGCAGACGGGACAGGGGGTCGAACACTGAAGCTTTCTTT. Its translation: CASRRDRGSNTEAFF. The gene calls are TRBV28 and TRBJ1-1; 11 nucleotides agree with TRBD1. Germline trimming cut 6 bases from V and 1 base from J; bases unmatched to any gene: 4. Germline V CDR1 and CDR2: MDHEN, SYDVKM. This CDR3 has 15 amino acids.

The rearrangement joins TRBV15 to TRBJ1-5, with a possible D match to TRBD1 (5 bases). Germline V lookup: CDR1 LNHNV, CDR2 YYDKDF (reference sequence). The CDR3 is 17 residues long. V dropped 0 bases and J dropped 2 bases, with 14 bases sitting between them. Here the CDR3 reads CATSRDRAGVGNQPQHF. The CDR3 nucleotides read TGTGCCACCAGCAGAGACAGGGCTGGGGTAGGCAATCAGCCCCAGCATTTT.